These T cell receptor beta chains were read from a single sample in a study of T-cell memory formation after mild COVID-19. TCRdb reanalysed the 5' RACE reads using MiXCR and keeps one entry per CDR3 protein. The profile shows tens of thousands of distinct CDR3 sequences, around a tenth of them singletons. The sample taken for sequencing was PBMCs or a T cell subset sorted from them (not recorded which). These receptors were obtained from a man between 18 and 35 years old who had mild COVID-19 (a few samples of this study predate the infection). Cell type and time point are not known. CDR3s include the opening cysteine and the closing phenylalanine or tryptophan. A D gene is named only where the DNA matches it firmly. Clone size is not always given. Where it is, it says once, few, many or a class for expanded clones.

v_gene,abundance,d_gene,j_gene,CDR3aa,CDR3nt
TRBV5-1,.,.,TRBJ2-1,CASSLATTSVNEQFF,TGCGCCAGCAGCTTGGCCACTACATCGGTGAATGAGCAGTTCTTC
TRBV25-1,.,TRBD2,TRBJ2-7,CASSGSPVAGGTYEQYF,TGTGCCAGCAGTGGATCCCCCGTCGCGGGGGGTACCTACGAGCAGTACTTC
TRBV18,few,TRBD1,TRBJ1-2,CASSPNPSGGADYGYTF,TGTGCCAGCTCACCTAACCCCTCAGGGGGCGCGGACTATGGCTACACCTTC
TRBV28,few,.,TRBJ1-4,CASTDSVNEKLFF,TGTGCCAGCACCGACAGCGTTAATGAAAAACTGTTTTTT
TRBV6-5,many,.,TRBJ2-5,CASRRLGETQYF,TGTGCCAGCAGGCGGTTGGGGGAGACCCAGTACTTC
TRBV20-1,few,.,TRBJ1-1,CSARTAMNTEAFF,TGCAGTGCGAGGACGGCTATGAACACTGAAGCTTTCTTT
TRBV4-3,few,.,TRBJ2-1,CASSQEFEGSYNEQFF,TGCGCCAGCAGCCAAGAGTTTGAGGGGAGCTACAATGAGCAGTTCTTC
TRBV5-4,few,.,TRBJ2-1,CASSPTSSSYNEQFF,TGTGCCAGCAGCCCGACTTCCAGCTCCTACAATGAGCAGTTCTTC
TRBV6-5,many,.,TRBJ2-5,CASSRTAQETQYF,TGTGCCAGCAGCCGGACAGCTCAAGAGACCCAGTACTTC
TRBV12-3/TRBV12-4,few,.,TRBJ2-7,CASTPRDSWHEQYF,TGTGCCAGCACCCCGCGGGACAGCTGGCACGAGCAGTACTTC
TRBV5-5,few,.,TRBJ1-1,CASSLVVWGTEAFF,TGTGCCAGCAGCTTGGTAGTTTGGGGCACTGAAGCTTTCTTT
TRBV9,few,TRBD1,TRBJ1-2,CAITGQGRDYGYTF,TGTGCCATCACGGGACAGGGGAGAGACTATGGCTACACCTTC
TRBV5-1,.,TRBD1,TRBJ1-2,CASSLDRGGYTF,TGCGCCAGCAGCTTGGACAGGGGTGGCTACACCTTC
TRBV3-1,few,TRBD1,TRBJ1-2,CASSQGQVGDYGYTF,TGTGCCAGCAGCCAGGGACAGGTAGGGGACTATGGCTACACCTTC
TRBV6-1,many,TRBD1,TRBJ2-7,CASSEPTGVYEQYF,TGTGCCAGCAGTGAACCGACAGGGGTTTACGAGCAGTACTTC
TRBV7-2,many,.,TRBJ2-2,CASSLTGNTGELFF,TGTGCCAGCAGCCTGACAGGGAACACCGGGGAGCTGTTTTTT
TRBV7-2,few,TRBD2,TRBJ2-3,CASSLRLAGGHTQYF,TGTGCCAGCAGCTTGCGACTAGCGGGGGGGCATACGCAGTATTTT
TRBV12-3/TRBV12-4,few,TRBD1,TRBJ2-3,CASSRDRGNGYF,TGTGCCAGCAGTCGCGACAGGGGGAACGGGTATTTT
TRBV5-8,once,.,TRBJ2-2,CASSPRTAITGDLFF,TGTGCCAGCAGCCCAAGGACAGCCATCACCGGGGATCTGTTTTTT
TRBV5-1,few,.,TRBJ2-1,CASSVMSGESNEQFF,TGCGCCAGCAGCGTAATGTCAGGGGAGAGCAATGAGCAGTTCTTC
TRBV18,.,TRBD1,TRBJ2-7,CASSPRRGTYEQYF,TGTGCCAGCTCACCACGCAGGGGGACCTACGAGCAGTACTTC
TRBV20-1,.,.,TRBJ1-1,CSARAQWGMNTEAFF,TGCAGTGCTAGAGCTCAGTGGGGAATGAACACTGAAGCTTTCTTT
TRBV4-2,.,.,TRBJ2-2,CASSLNGANTGELFF,TGTGCCAGCAGCCTGAACGGGGCAAACACCGGGGAGCTGTTTTTT
TRBV4-2,few,TRBD2,TRBJ2-5,CASSPGTSGGALETQYF,TGTGCCAGCAGCCCGGGGACTAGCGGGGGGGCATTGGAGACCCAGTACTTC
TRBV10-3,.,.,TRBJ2-3,CAIKGRLEFTDTQYF,TGTGCCATCAAGGGTAGACTAGAGTTCACAGATACGCAGTATTTT
TRBV11-3,.,TRBD1,TRBJ2-3,CASSENDRGRTDTQYF,TGTGCCAGCAGCGAGAACGACAGGGGGAGAACAGATACGCAGTATTTT
TRBV5-1,many,TRBD2,TRBJ2-7,CASSLAAGGHYEQYF,TGCGCCAGCAGCTTGGCAGCGGGGGGCCACTACGAGCAGTACTTC
TRBV7-9,many,.,TRBJ1-1,CASSLTFYNTEAFF,TGTGCCAGCAGCTTGACCTTTTACAACACTGAAGCTTTCTTT
TRBV24-1,.,.,TRBJ2-6,CATSAPSGANVLTF,TGTGCCACCAGTGCTCCTAGCGGGGCCAACGTCCTGACTTTC
TRBV12-3/TRBV12-4,few,TRBD1,TRBJ2-3,CASSTDRVSQSHDADTQYF,TGTGCCAGCAGCACTGACAGGGTCTCTCAAAGCCACGATGCCGATACGCAGTATTTT
TRBV28,.,.,TRBJ2-1,CASNYLEHEQFF,TGTGCCAGCAACTATCTAGAGCATGAGCAGTTCTTC
TRBV29-1,.,TRBD1,TRBJ2-5,CSVSLGTGGVKTQYF,TGCAGCGTATCACTCGGGACAGGGGGCGTAAAGACCCAGTACTTC
TRBV20-1,.,.,TRBJ2-7,CSAQRGVSSEQYF,TGCAGTGCTCAGAGGGGCGTTTCGAGCGAGCAGTACTTC
TRBV20-1,.,TRBD1,TRBJ1-1,CSAFLDRATEAFF,TGCAGTGCCTTCCTAGACAGGGCCACTGAAGCTTTCTTT
TRBV7-6,.,TRBD1,TRBJ1-3,CASKQGGGNTIYF,TGTGCCAGCAAACAGGGGGGAGGAAACACCATATATTTT
TRBV15,few,.,TRBJ2-3,CATSRDVADTQYF,TGTGCCACCAGCAGAGATGTCGCAGATACGCAGTATTTT
TRBV7-2,few,.,TRBJ2-1,CASSLRPGNNEQFF,TGTGCCAGCAGCTTACGGCCTGGGAACAATGAGCAGTTCTTC
TRBV5-1,.,.,TRBJ2-6,CASSLGSTSGANVLTF,TGCGCCAGCAGCTTGGGGTCTACCTCTGGGGCCAACGTCCTGACTTTC
TRBV18,few,.,TRBJ1-5,CATSADYSNQPQHF,TGTGCCACCTCAGCGGACTATAGCAATCAGCCCCAGCATTTT
TRBV5-1,.,TRBD2,TRBJ2-1,CASNRRGAVYEQFF,TGCGCCAGCAACCGGCGGGGGGCGGTCTATGAGCAGTTCTTC
TRBV30,few,.,TRBJ1-1,CAWSVGFGTEAFF,TGTGCCTGGAGTGTCGGGTTTGGCACTGAAGCTTTCTTT
TRBV30,few,.,TRBJ2-7,CAWSAVSGRGEQYF,TGTGCCTGGAGTGCTGTGTCGGGAAGGGGCGAGCAGTACTTC